These 10 T cell receptor beta chains originate from one sample sequenced in a study of cytomegalovirus exposure and HLA in healthy donors. Primers for the PCR totalled 60 Vbeta and 13 Jbeta. Using immunoSEQ multiplex PCR, the repertoire was profiled, and TCRdb retains in-frame clones only, with some absent. The table lists some 220,000 clones, around four fifths of them singletons, with roughly 2.5% in the top ten. Sequences were obtained from PBMCs. These receptors came from a woman aged 55-70 years in good health and CMV-seropositive.

The V gene is TRBV10-3, the J gene TRBJ1-2; D is possibly TRBD1 (5 bases). CDR1 and CDR2 (germline): ENHRY, SYGVKD. This CDR3 comprises 13 residues. V was cut by 7 bases and J by 3 bases, with 12 bases left in between. The CDR3 region is CAITEDRYYGYTF. The CDR3 DNA sequence: TGTGCCATCACCGAAGACAGATACTATGGCTACACCTTC.

The CDR3 is CASSSTSSAYEQYF. CDR3 nucleotides: TGTGCCAGCAGCTCCACTAGTTCGGCCTACGAGCAGTACTTC. The chain couples TRBV5-5 to TRBJ2-7; D is possibly TRBD2 (5 bases). Germline V gives CDR1 SGHKS, CDR2 YYEKEE (reference sequence). There are 14 residues in the CDR3. V gave up 3 bases and J gave up 2 bases, with 12 bases separating them.

The rearrangement uses TRBV20-1 and TRBJ1-2; D is unclear. CDR1 DFQATT and CDR2 SNEGSKA come from the germline V gene (reference sequence). The CDR3 extends over 11 amino acids. V was shortened by 3 bases and J by 5 bases, with 7 bases between the two germline ends. Here the CDR3 DNA reads TGCAGTGCTAGCGGGATATATGGCTACACCTTC. The encoded protein is CSASGIYGYTF.

The chain couples TRBV5-1 to TRBJ1-6, with 12 positions matching TRBD1. The V and J ends lost 4 bases and 14 bases, in that order; junction bases with no gene match: 4. Germline CDR1 and CDR2: SGHRS and YFSETQ. The CDR3 totals 13 residues. The CDR3 sequence is CASSAGQGAALHF. CDR3 sequence (DNA): TGCGCCAGCAGCGCGGGACAGGGGGCCGCCCTCCACTTT.

The chain has TRBV10-2 and TRBJ1-1, with 10 bases identical to TRBD1. J gave up 0 bases and V 6 bases, and 4 bases lay outside the gene matches. CDR3 length: 15 residues. CDR1 and CDR2 from the germline V gene are WSHSY and SAAADI. In DNA, the CDR3 is TGCGCCAGCAGGGACAGGGGGACGATGAACACTGAAGCTTTCTTT. This codes for CASRDRGTMNTEAFF.

V gene TRBV5-4 combines with J gene TRBJ2-1; TRBD2 matches 10 bases. The junction had 7 bases not matched to a gene; V was cut back by 1 base and J by 9 bases. Germline CDR1 SGHNT, CDR2 YYREEE (reference sequence). This CDR3 is built from 15 residues. CDR3 in amino acids: CASSLNSLAGLEQFF. CDR3 nucleotides: TGTGCCAGCAGCTTGAATTCACTAGCGGGACTTGAGCAGTTCTTC.

This clone has a handful of counts. The chain recombines TRBV2 with TRBJ1-1; D not resolved. The CDR3 runs 14 residues. Germline V CDR1 and CDR2: SNHLY, FYNNEI. The V end lost 7 bases, the J end lost 1 base, and 13 bases lay between the germline ends. This chain's CDR3 is CASMGSNQNTEAFF. For the CDR3, the DNA is TGTGCCAGCATGGGCAGCAACCAGAACACTGAAGCTTTCTTT.

V usage is TRBV6-1 and J usage is TRBJ1-1; the D is unclear. Germline CDR1 is MNHNS and CDR2 is SASEGT. Trimming shortened V by 2 bases and J by 0 bases, and 7 bases separated the two germline ends. The CDR3 has 14 residues. The CDR3 bases are TGTGCCAGCAGTGAAAGCCCTATGAACACTGAAGCTTTCTTT. Its translation is CASSESPMNTEAFF.

The V gene is TRBV30, the J gene TRBJ1-1; no clear D gene. This CDR3 spans 12 amino acids. The germline V gene encodes CDR1 GTSNPN and CDR2 SVGIG (reference sequence). V lost 4 bases and J 0 bases, leaving 6 bases between the germline ends. The CDR3 here is CAWKSLNTEAFF. The CDR3 DNA is TGTGCCTGGAAATCGTTGAACACTGAAGCTTTCTTT.

This clone was observed once. The V gene is TRBV10-1, the J gene TRBJ2-3; tentatively, D is TRBD2 (6 bases). Per germline, CDR1 WNHNN and CDR2 SYGVQD (reference sequence). This CDR3 is 16 amino acids long. Between the trimmed V and J ends, which lost 2 bases and 0 bases, there was a span of 12 bases. Written as DNA, the CDR3 is TGCGCCAGCAGTGAGAGGCCTAGCGATAGCACAGATACGCAGTATTTT. It encodes CASSERPSDSTDTQYF.